This TCR beta chain originates from a study of T cells expressing NK-cell markers. CDR1 is SGHTA, CDR2 FQGNSA, per germline. The CDR3 length is 13 residues. TCRdb reanalyzed the 5' RACE reads and collapses them to one entry per CDR3 protein, without DNA. The sample has a few hundred thousand distinct CDR3 sequences. The specimen sequenced was blood T cells: a sorted CD56 or NKG2C T cell subset, CD4+ or CD8+ T cells, or bulk PBMC T cells (not recorded which). The source of this sequence is a woman between 45 and 60 years old in good health. The chain recombines TRBV7-2 with TRBJ2-5. The CDR3 sequence: CASSLTDIQTQYF.